This TCR beta chain is drawn from a study of CD8 T cells in Susac syndrome. CD8+ and CD4+ T cells were negatively isolated; TEMRA cells were FACS-enriched. Random hexamers primed reverse transcription of about 0.5 to 1 ug RNA. Amplification of TCR beta CDR3 by immunoSEQ multiplex PCR spanned 54 Vbeta and 13 Jbeta. TCRdb used MiXCR to reprocess the immunoSEQ multiplex PCR reads, holding one entry per CDR3 protein. The repertoire has some 260,000 distinct CDR3 sequences, approximately 84% of them found once; the top ten carry about 0.11%. The TCR sequence derives from a human donor with multiple sclerosis. Specimen: CD8+ T cells from PBMCs.

DNA for the CDR3: TGTGCCAGCACCCGAGGCGGGCGGGGCTATGGCTACACCTTC. Protein sequence: CASTRGGRGYGYTF. This chain uses TRBV7-9 with TRBJ1-2, with D unresolved. The CDR3 runs 14 residues. Germline V gene sequence: CDR1 SEHNR, CDR2 FQNEAQ (reference sequence). Trimming removed 7 bases from V and 4 bases from J, with 16 bases in between. Full variable domain (outside the CDR3, taken from reference TRBV7-9 and TRBJ1-2): DTGVSQNPRHKITKRGQNVTFRCDPISEHNRLYWYRQTLGQGPEFLTYFQNEAQLEKSRLLSDRFSAERPKGSFSTLEIQRTEQGDSAMYLCASTRGGRGYGYTFGSGTRLTVV.